This T cell receptor beta chain was recovered during a study of identical twins. For this clonotype: The antigen is unknown.

Findings and caveats of the study: Partial confounding of zero-insertion analyses by invariant MAIT and iNKT cells was possible.

Unique molecular identifiers were present on the cDNA, which also gained a universal primer site by template switching. TCRdb re-derived calls from the 5' RACE reads in MiXCR, one entry per CDR3 protein. This table has roughly 630,000 distinct CDR3 sequences, 7.1% appearing once. The CDR3 has 15 amino acids. The ends were cut back, 3 bases at V and 0 bases at J, with 12 bases in the middle. Germline loops: CDR1 WSHSY, CDR2 SAAADI. A further study also used this sample, focusing on yellow fever vaccine responses in identical twins.

The TCR originated in a woman aged 18-35 years in good health. Sequencing was carried out using PBMCs. The rearrangement links TRBV10-2 to TRBJ2-7; D is undetermined. CDR3 amino acids: CASSDYSAGSYEQYF. The DNA of the CDR3 is TGCGCCAGCAGTGATTATTCCGCAGGCTCCTACGAGCAGTACTTC.